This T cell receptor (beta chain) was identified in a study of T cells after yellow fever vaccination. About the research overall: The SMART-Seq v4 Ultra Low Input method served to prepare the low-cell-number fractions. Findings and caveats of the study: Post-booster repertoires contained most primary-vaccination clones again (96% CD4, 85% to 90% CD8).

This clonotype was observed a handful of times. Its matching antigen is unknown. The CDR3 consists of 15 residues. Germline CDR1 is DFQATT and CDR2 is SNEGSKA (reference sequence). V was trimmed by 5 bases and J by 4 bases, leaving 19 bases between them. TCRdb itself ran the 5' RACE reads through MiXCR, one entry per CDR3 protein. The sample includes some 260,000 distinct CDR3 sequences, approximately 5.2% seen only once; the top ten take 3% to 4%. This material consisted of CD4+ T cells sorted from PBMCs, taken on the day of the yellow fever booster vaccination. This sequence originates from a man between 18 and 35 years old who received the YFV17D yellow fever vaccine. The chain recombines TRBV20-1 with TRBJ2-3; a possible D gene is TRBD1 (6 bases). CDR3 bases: TGCAGTGCTGCTTCCAGGGGAGATTGGTCAGATACGCAGTATTTT. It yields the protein CSAASRGDWSDTQYF.